These T cell receptor beta chains were read from a single sample in a study of T cells in Graves' hyperthyroidism and ophthalmopathy. TCRdb independently ran MiXCR on the multiplex PCR reads; one entry per CDR3 protein. The data show under 400,000 distinct CDR3 sequences, roughly 20% seen once. The sequenced material came from blood. The receptors stem from a woman between 40 and 50 years old with Graves' ophthalmopathy. The CDR3 runs from the conserved cysteine through the conserved F or W. D genes are given only for firm matches. Size is stated for part of the rows, as once, few or many counts, or as a class when the clone is expanded.

CDR3nt: TGTGCCAGCAGCTTATGGCCTGGGGGAGAGACCCAGTACTTC
CDR3aa: CASSLWPGGETQYF
v_gene: TRBV13
d_gene: -
abundance: -
j_gene: TRBJ2-5

CDR3nt: TGTGCCAGCAGTTACCGTCCAAATAAAGAGACCCAGTACTTC
CDR3aa: CASSYRPNKETQYF
v_gene: TRBV6-5
d_gene: -
abundance: many
j_gene: TRBJ2-5

CDR3nt: TGTGCCAGCAGTCTGAGCGCGGGGGCGGCTACGCTGCGTGACATCGGGGAGCTGTTTTTT
CDR3aa: CASSLSAGAATLRDIGELFF
v_gene: TRBV12-3/TRBV12-4
d_gene: -
abundance: many
j_gene: TRBJ2-2

CDR3nt: TGTGCCAGCGCCACCCCAGAAGGGGATGCAGCTTTCTTT
CDR3aa: CASATPEGDAAFF
v_gene: TRBV12-3/TRBV12-4
d_gene: -
abundance: many
j_gene: TRBJ1-1

CDR3nt: TGTGCCAGCAGCTTTATCGGGGGGTCTGGGGCCAACGTCCTGACTTTC
CDR3aa: CASSFIGGSGANVLTF
v_gene: TRBV7-6
d_gene: TRBD2
abundance: -
j_gene: TRBJ2-6

CDR3nt: TGTGCCAGCAGTTACTCGATACAGCGGACCTACGAGCAGTACTTC
CDR3aa: CASSYSIQRTYEQYF
v_gene: TRBV6-5
d_gene: -
abundance: -
j_gene: TRBJ2-7

CDR3nt: TGTGCCAGCAGCTTAGCTCGAACGGCCACCGGGGAGCTGTTTTTT
CDR3aa: CASSLARTATGELFF
v_gene: TRBV7-8
d_gene: -
abundance: many
j_gene: TRBJ2-2

CDR3nt: TGTGCCAGCAGTGATATAGCGGAAGTCCTCTACGAGCAGTACTTC
CDR3aa: CASSDIAEVLYEQYF
v_gene: TRBV6-1
d_gene: -
abundance: many
j_gene: TRBJ2-7

CDR3nt: TGTGCCAGCAGCGTAGGTCCGGGACTCAAGACCTACGAGCAGTACTTC
CDR3aa: CASSVGPGLKTYEQYF
v_gene: TRBV9
d_gene: -
abundance: many
j_gene: TRBJ2-7

CDR3nt: TGTGCTAGTGGTTTCTCTCTCCGGACTCACTATGGCTACACCTTC
CDR3aa: CASGFSLRTHYGYTF
v_gene: TRBV12-5
d_gene: -
abundance: many
j_gene: TRBJ1-2

CDR3nt: TGTGCCAGCACCAAGACAGGGTCGAACACTGAAGCTTTCTTT
CDR3aa: CASTKTGSNTEAFF
v_gene: TRBV6-1
d_gene: TRBD1
abundance: many
j_gene: TRBJ1-1

CDR3nt: TGCAGTGCTAGAGGCTCCCCCCCTAAAACTAGACTAGCGGGTCCACAAGAGACCCAGTACTTC
CDR3aa: CSARGSPPKTRLAGPQETQYF
v_gene: TRBV20-1
d_gene: TRBD2
abundance: many
j_gene: TRBJ2-5

CDR3nt: TGTGCCAGCAGTTTCGTCGGCGGGCCCACGGGGGAGCAGTACTTC
CDR3aa: CASSFVGGPTGEQYF
v_gene: TRBV12-3/TRBV12-4
d_gene: -
abundance: few
j_gene: TRBJ2-7

CDR3nt: TGTGCCAGCAGCGACCGGGACGCGTCAATCTATGGCTACACCTTC
CDR3aa: CASSDRDASIYGYTF
v_gene: TRBV2
d_gene: -
abundance: many
j_gene: TRBJ1-2

CDR3nt: TGTGCCAGCAGTGAAAGGACAGGAGATTATCAGCCCCAGCATTTT
CDR3aa: CASSERTGDYQPQHF
v_gene: TRBV6-1
d_gene: TRBD1
abundance: few
j_gene: TRBJ1-5

CDR3nt: TGCAGTGCTACCACAGCGGGGAGTCGGGCGGGATACTCCTACGAGCAGTACTTC
CDR3aa: CSATTAGSRAGYSYEQYF
v_gene: TRBV20-1
d_gene: TRBD2
abundance: many
j_gene: TRBJ2-7

CDR3nt: TGTGCCAGCAGAGTCACCGCCGTATTAGACAGGGCCCGCCTCTACGAGCAGTACTTC
CDR3aa: CASRVTAVLDRARLYEQYF
v_gene: TRBV27
d_gene: TRBD1
abundance: -
j_gene: TRBJ2-7

CDR3nt: TGTGCCAGCAGTGAAGGATGGGTTTTCTATGGCTACACCTTC
CDR3aa: CASSEGWVFYGYTF
v_gene: TRBV6-1
d_gene: -
abundance: many
j_gene: TRBJ1-2

CDR3nt: TGTGCCAGCACCGACGGACTAGCGGGACCCGGGGGCGAGCAGTACTTC
CDR3aa: CASTDGLAGPGGEQYF
v_gene: TRBV6-2/TRBV6-3
d_gene: TRBD2
abundance: many
j_gene: TRBJ2-7

CDR3nt: TGTGCCAGCAGTTATTCTGGGACAGGGACCTACGAGCAGTACTTC
CDR3aa: CASSYSGTGTYEQYF
v_gene: TRBV6-5
d_gene: TRBD1
abundance: -
j_gene: TRBJ2-7

CDR3nt: TGTGCCAGCAGTTCCCTTGGGACTCGTCGTGACGAGCAGTACTTC
CDR3aa: CASSSLGTRRDEQYF
v_gene: TRBV27
d_gene: -
abundance: many
j_gene: TRBJ2-7

CDR3nt: TGTGCTAGTGGTTTGGTACCCCGGGTAGCGGGGACCTCTCCCTACGAGCAGTACTTC
CDR3aa: CASGLVPRVAGTSPYEQYF
v_gene: TRBV12-5
d_gene: TRBD2
abundance: -
j_gene: TRBJ2-7

CDR3nt: TGTGCCAGCAGCTTATACGGCTCGCAAGAGACCCAGTACTTC
CDR3aa: CASSLYGSQETQYF
v_gene: TRBV7-3
d_gene: -
abundance: many
j_gene: TRBJ2-5

CDR3nt: TGTGCCAGCAGTGAGCGGCAGACCAACTACGAGCAGTACTTC
CDR3aa: CASSERQTNYEQYF
v_gene: TRBV6-1
d_gene: -
abundance: many
j_gene: TRBJ2-7

CDR3nt: TGTGCCAGCAGTTACTCGGGGACCACTGAAGCTTTCTTT
CDR3aa: CASSYSGTTEAFF
v_gene: TRBV6-2/TRBV6-3
d_gene: -
abundance: many
j_gene: TRBJ1-1

CDR3nt: TGTGCCAGCAGATACGCTCGGGACTACGTCTACGAGCAGTACTTC
CDR3aa: CASRYARDYVYEQYF
v_gene: TRBV6-2/TRBV6-3
d_gene: TRBD2
abundance: many
j_gene: TRBJ2-7

CDR3nt: TGTGCCAGCAGTAAACAGGGGGGCCCCTTAGAGCAGTACTTC
CDR3aa: CASSKQGGPLEQYF
v_gene: TRBV12-3/TRBV12-4
d_gene: TRBD1
abundance: many
j_gene: TRBJ2-7

CDR3nt: TGTGCCAGCAGTTCTACAGGGCGCCCCACCTCTGGAAACACCATATATTTT
CDR3aa: CASSSTGRPTSGNTIYF
v_gene: TRBV12-3/TRBV12-4
d_gene: -
abundance: many
j_gene: TRBJ1-3

CDR3nt: TGTGCCAGCAGTTTAGCTTCATACAGGTCAAATCAGCCCCAGCATTTT
CDR3aa: CASSLASYRSNQPQHF
v_gene: TRBV12-3/TRBV12-4
d_gene: -
abundance: many
j_gene: TRBJ1-5

CDR3nt: TGTGCCAGCAGTTTAGAAGCGGGTAGAATTACTGGCTACACCTTC
CDR3aa: CASSLEAGRITGYTF
v_gene: TRBV12-3/TRBV12-4
d_gene: -
abundance: -
j_gene: TRBJ1-2

CDR3nt: TGCGCCAGCAGCCAAGTTTCGGTGGGCGGAGAGAACACTGAAGCTTTCTTT
CDR3aa: CASSQVSVGGENTEAFF
v_gene: TRBV4-1
d_gene: -
abundance: many
j_gene: TRBJ1-1

CDR3nt: TGTGCCAGCAGTATTCTTAGGGAGACCCAGTACTTC
CDR3aa: CASSILRETQYF
v_gene: TRBV28
d_gene: -
abundance: -
j_gene: TRBJ2-5

CDR3nt: TGTGCCAGTAGTATGCCGACAGACAGCTCCTACAATGAGCAGTTCTTC
CDR3aa: CASSMPTDSSYNEQFF
v_gene: TRBV19
d_gene: -
abundance: many
j_gene: TRBJ2-1

CDR3nt: TGTGCCAGCAGACCAGGGACAGGGGGCCCTGAAGCTTTCTTT
CDR3aa: CASRPGTGGPEAFF
v_gene: TRBV6-2/TRBV6-3
d_gene: TRBD1
abundance: -
j_gene: TRBJ1-1

CDR3nt: TGTGCCAGCAGCCCGGGACTCGGATACGAGCAGTACTTC
CDR3aa: CASSPGLGYEQYF
v_gene: TRBV28
d_gene: -
abundance: many
j_gene: TRBJ2-7

CDR3nt: TGTGCCATCGCGACACAGGGGCTAGCGCTTTCCTACGAGCAGTACTTC
CDR3aa: CAIATQGLALSYEQYF
v_gene: TRBV10-3
d_gene: -
abundance: many
j_gene: TRBJ2-7

CDR3nt: TGTGCCAGCAGCCTCGGACTTGTAGGGAGAAGTGGGGCCAACGTCCTGACTTTC
CDR3aa: CASSLGLVGRSGANVLTF
v_gene: TRBV7-3
d_gene: -
abundance: many
j_gene: TRBJ2-6

CDR3nt: TGCGCCAGCAGCCAAGTTAGCGGGTCGAACACCGGGGAGCTGTTTTTT
CDR3aa: CASSQVSGSNTGELFF
v_gene: TRBV4-3
d_gene: TRBD2
abundance: few
j_gene: TRBJ2-2

CDR3nt: TGTGCCTGGAGCCGGACTGGGCGGCAAAATCAGCCCCAGCATTTT
CDR3aa: CAWSRTGRQNQPQHF
v_gene: TRBV30
d_gene: -
abundance: many
j_gene: TRBJ1-5

CDR3nt: TGTGCCACCCTGAGGGGCCTATCGTTTGGCGGGGATGAGCAGTTCTTC
CDR3aa: CATLRGLSFGGDEQFF
v_gene: TRBV2
d_gene: -
abundance: -
j_gene: TRBJ2-1

CDR3nt: TGTGCCAGCAGTTTGGGAGGGACGGGAAGCTCCTACGAGCAGTACTTC
CDR3aa: CASSLGGTGSSYEQYF
v_gene: TRBV28
d_gene: TRBD2
abundance: many
j_gene: TRBJ2-7

CDR3nt: TGTGCCTGGAGGGGACACGATAATTCACCCCTCCACTTT
CDR3aa: CAWRGHDNSPLHF
v_gene: TRBV30
d_gene: -
abundance: few
j_gene: TRBJ1-6

CDR3nt: TGTGCCAGCAGCTCGTTAGGGACAGGCTCGGACTATGGCTACACCTTC
CDR3aa: CASSSLGTGSDYGYTF
v_gene: TRBV11-1
d_gene: TRBD1
abundance: many
j_gene: TRBJ1-2

CDR3nt: TGTGCCTGGAGTGCAGGGTCCTACGAGCAGTACTTC
CDR3aa: CAWSAGSYEQYF
v_gene: TRBV30
d_gene: -
abundance: many
j_gene: TRBJ2-7

CDR3nt: TGTGCCAGCACTCCTAGGGGGGGACGGATGAACACTGAAGCTTTCTTT
CDR3aa: CASTPRGGRMNTEAFF
v_gene: TRBV12-3/TRBV12-4
d_gene: -
abundance: many
j_gene: TRBJ1-1